The entry below gives a single T cell receptor beta chain sequence along with its context. Localized lung adenocarcinoma, a non-small cell lung cancer, affected the donors. This sample is drawn from a study of CD4 and CD8 cells across lung adenocarcinoma regions. Germline V gene lookup returns CDR1 MNHNS and CDR2 SASEGT. The CDR3 spans 17 residues. Trimming removed 5 bases from V and 6 bases from J, with 22 bases in between. TCRdb reprocessed the PCR reads with MiXCR, giving one entry per CDR3 protein. In the table there are roughly 3,900 distinct CDR3 sequences, around 58% of which are singletons. The TCR comes from a male donor with lung adenocarcinoma. The CD4 and CD8 labels of this study may be unreliable. The sequenced sample consisted of CD4+ T cells from the center of a lung tumor. This chain links TRBV6-1 with TRBJ2-2, with a tentative D call TRBD2 (7 bases). DNA of the CDR3: TGTGCCAGCAGTCTCAACCTGGGAGGGGGAAAAGCCGGGGAGCTGTTTTTT. Amino acids: CASSLNLGGGKAGELFF.